This T cell receptor beta chain was identified during a study of identical twins. TCRdb used MiXCR to reprocess the 5' RACE reads, holding one entry per CDR3 protein. The table lists about 470,000 distinct CDR3 sequences, less than 25% of them singletons. In germline, CDR1 is SQVTM, CDR2 ANQGSEA. The V end was cut by 6 bases, the J end by 9 bases, with 20 bases between. There are 13 residues in the CDR3. In addition, the sample was reused for a study of T cells expressing NK-cell markers.

Sequenced input: CD4+ T cells sorted from blood. V gene TRBV29-1 combines with J gene TRBJ2-5; D may be TRBD2 (5 bases). This TCR came from a woman between 18 and 29 years old in good health. CDR3 region: CSVAGIHGGAQYF. For the CDR3, the DNA is TGCAGCGTGGCCGGGATCCACGGCGGAGCCCAGTACTTC.